This TCR beta chain was retrieved from a study of radiotherapy plus CTLA-4 blockade in lung cancer. Across the whole study: The study recorded objective responses in roughly 20% of patients and disease control in 31%.

General observations from the study: An expansion of tumor-derived TCR clones occurred in blood after radiotherapy plus ipilimumab.

The table came from immunoSEQ multiplex PCR; TCRdb's copy has only in-frame clones and leaves some out. Among tens of thousands of clones listed, 60% to 85% were seen once. For this clone: Its cognate antigen is unknown.

Germline lookup yields CDR1 MDHEN and CDR2 SYDVKM. The CDR3 covers 12 residues. The chain employs TRBV28 and TRBJ1-5, with D unclear. This TCR was sampled from a human donor with non-small cell lung cancer who had a partial response to radiotherapy plus ipilimumab. Some clones in this sample may be carry-over from other donors' samples. Source: peripheral blood, taken from a patient treated with radiotherapy plus ipilimumab. The CDR3 coding sequence is TGTTCGACCGGGGATAGCAATCAGCCCCAGCATTTT. Translating gives CSTGDSNQPQHF.